The table lists the clone carrying this TCR beta chain with many counts. The antigen is undetermined. This entry belongs to a study of post-analysis software for immune sequencing data. Whole-study results and caveats: Controls' normalized Chao1 diversity significantly exceeded that of multiple sclerosis patients. TRBV5-6, TRBV5-1 and TRBV20-1 were among four to six TRBV segments more frequent in patients than controls.

V lost 6 bases to trimming and J lost 5 bases; unmatched junction nucleotides: 8. Germline V gives CDR1 LGHDT, CDR2 YNNKEL (reference sequence). The CDR3 spans 14 residues. Incorporated into the TCR beta cDNA libraries were unique molecular identifiers, which served to reduce PCR and sequencing biases. TCRdb independently ran MiXCR on the PCR reads; one entry per CDR3 protein. The table lists 250,000 to 300,000 distinct CDR3 sequences, 35% to 45% of them singletons. The V and J genes are TRBV3-1 and TRBJ2-5; TRBD1 agrees at 8 bases. This TCR derives from a girl aged 5-17 years with multiple sclerosis. Sequenced input: blood. CDR3 sequence: CASRYQGAGETQYF. Here the CDR3 DNA reads TGTGCCAGCAGGTACCAGGGGGCCGGGGAGACCCAGTACTTC.